The clone carrying this T cell receptor beta chain turned up a few times. None of the patients had undergone any treatment ahead of thyroid surgery. TCRdb re-analyzed the PCR reads using MiXCR. The repertoire consists of 89,000 or so clones, with approximately 9% occurring once and the leading ten covering 8.8%. The data belong to a study of metastatic and nonmetastatic thyroid tumors. The TCR sequence derives from a female donor with papillary thyroid cancer or a benign thyroid nodule (not recorded which). Some clones in this sample may be carry-over from other donors' samples. Material for sequencing was blood.

CDR3 DNA: TGCGCCAGCAGTCGCTGGGCCAATCAGCCCCAGCATTTT. Translated: CASSRWANQPQHF. The V gene is TRBV5-1, the J gene TRBJ1-5, with D unresolved. Trimming took 5 bases from V and 3 from J, leaving 9 bases between them. Per germline, CDR1 SGHRS and CDR2 YFSETQ. CDR3 size: 13 residues.